These 23 T cell receptor beta chains originate from one sample sequenced in a study of shared clonotypes between healthy human individuals. Assay used: immunoSEQ multiplex PCR; TCRdb lists only in-frame clones, some missing. Among about 2.4 million clones listed, over 85% were seen once. Material for sequencing was naive CD4+ T cells sorted from blood. Subset specified: CD45RA+ positively selected. These receptors all stem from a young man in good health.

The rearrangement uses TRBV11-2 and TRBJ1-6, with D possibly matching TRBD1 (6 bases). Germline loops: CDR1 SGHAT, CDR2 FQNNGV. Trimming removed 6 bases at V and 0 bases at J, with 15 bases between. The CDR3 totals 17 residues. The CDR3 DNA sequence: TGTGCCAGCAGTTCCTACAGGGAGCCCTCCTATAATTCACCCCTCCACTTT. Its translation is CASSSYREPSYNSPLHF.

On this clone: Other DNA sequences within the sample encode an identical CDR3. The chain recombines TRBV29-1 with TRBJ1-4, with TRBD1 as a possible D gene (5 bases). This CDR3 has 13 amino acids. CDR1 SQVTM and CDR2 ANQGSEA come from the germline V gene. V dropped 4 bases and J dropped 3 bases, with 9 bases sitting between them. The CDR3 protein is CSVGGRANEKLFF. The CDR3 DNA sequence: TGCAGCGTTGGGGGACGGGCTAATGAAAAACTGTTTTTT.

The chain uses TRBV27 and TRBJ2-5; the D gene could be TRBD1 or TRBD2 (6 bases each). V lost 3 bases and J 5 bases, leaving 16 bases between the germline ends. Germline V gene lookup returns CDR1 MNHEY and CDR2 SMNVEV (reference sequence). This CDR3 spans 15 amino acids. The CDR3 loop is CASSFFGGPGETQYF. CDR3 bases: TGTGCCAGCAGTTTTTTCGGGGGCCCTGGGGAGACCCAGTACTTC.

The chain links TRBV28 to TRBJ2-4; TRBD1 might be the D (6 bases). The CDR3 contains 15 residues. Trimming shortened V by 7 bases and J by 0 bases, and 13 bases separated the two germline ends. Germline CDR1 and CDR2: MDHEN and SYDVKM. The CDR3 spells CASTPQGLAKNIQYF. Written as DNA, the CDR3 is TGTGCCAGCACCCCGCAGGGGCTAGCCAAAAACATTCAGTACTTC.

This clone was seen a single time. The rearrangement joins TRBV2 to TRBJ2-5; 11 bases fit TRBD2. The CDR3 totals 18 residues. CDR1 and CDR2 from the germline V gene are SNHLY and FYNNEI. With V trimmed by 4 bases and J by 5 bases, 15 bases remained unmatched. CDR3 nucleotide sequence: TGTGCCAGCAGTGCTGGGAGAGGACTAGCGGGCGCGACGGAGACCCAGTACTTC. Translated: CASSAGRGLAGATETQYF.

This chain joins TRBV19 and TRBJ2-1, with TRBD2 matching over 12 bases. This CDR3 spans 17 amino acids. CDR1 and CDR2 (germline): LNHDA, SQIVND (reference sequence). The ends lost 6 bases at V and 8 bases at J; junction bases unmatched: 14. CDR3 in amino acids: CASSIGRLAGVAYEQFF. The DNA of the CDR3 is TGTGCCAGTAGCATCGGACGACTAGCGGGAGTGGCCTATGAGCAGTTCTTC.

This CDR3 is CASSPETGHNGYTF. Here the CDR3 DNA reads TGTGCCAGCAGCCCCGAAACAGGGCACAATGGCTACACCTTC. The genes are TRBV28 and TRBJ1-2, with D possibly TRBD1 on 6 matching bases. Germline CDR1 reads MDHEN; CDR2 reads SYDVKM. Trimming took off 6 bases at V and 6 bases at J, with 17 bases between the two ends. This CDR3 comprises 14 residues.

The chain links TRBV18 to TRBJ1-2; D is unresolved. The germline V gene encodes CDR1 KGHSH and CDR2 LQKENI. The CDR3 has 11 residues. With 10 bases removed from V and 4 bases from J, the gap between germline ends came to 10 bases. CDR3 sequence (DNA): TGTGCCACCTCGTCCCTCTATGGCTACACCTTC. It codes for CATSSLYGYTF.

To note about this clone: Other DNA sequences in this specimen translate into the identical CDR3. The V gene is TRBV6-5, the J gene TRBJ1-2; tentative D call: TRBD1 (5 bases). Trimming pared 5 bases from V and 7 bases from J, leaving 11 bases between. The germline gives CDR1 MNHEY, CDR2 SVGAGI. The CDR3 is 12 amino acids. The DNA for the CDR3 is TGTGCCAGCAGTAGGCAGGGAAGTGGCTACACCTTC. Its protein is CASSRQGSGYTF.

The J gene is TRBJ1-4, the V gene TRBV10-3; D is possibly TRBD1 (6 bases). V lost 0 bases and J lost 13, with 15 bases in between. Germline V CDR1 and CDR2: ENHRY, SYGVKD. This CDR3 has 14 amino acids. The CDR3, as DNA: TGTGCCATCAGTGAGTCGTTCCTAGGGGGGAGACTGTTTTTT. Protein product: CAISESFLGGRLFF.

This sequence joins TRBV4-2 and TRBJ2-1; TRBD2 matches at 7 bases. The CDR3 is made up of 20 amino acids. With 0 bases clipped from V and 1 base from J, the junction kept 15 bases outside the gene matches. Germline V gene lookup returns CDR1 LGHNA and CDR2 YNFKEQ. The CDR3: CASSQDLELGRGRSYNEQFF. In DNA form, the CDR3 reads TGTGCCAGCAGCCAAGATCTAGAGTTGGGGAGGGGTCGATCCTACAATGAGCAGTTCTTC.

V gene TRBV6-5 combines with J gene TRBJ1-1; 8 positions agree with TRBD1. J was trimmed by 6 bases and V by 2 bases; bases with no gene match: 5. This CDR3 region has 14 residues. The germline gives CDR1 MNHEY, CDR2 SVGAGI. As DNA, the CDR3 is TGTGCCAGCAGTTACGGACAGGGAAGGTCTGAAGCTTTCTTT. Amino acids: CASSYGQGRSEAFF.

The genes are TRBV30 and TRBJ1-4, with 7 bases that match TRBD1. CDR1 is GTSNPN and CDR2 is SVGIG in the germline V gene (reference sequence). The V and J ends lost 4 bases and 5 bases, in that order; junction bases with no gene match: 7. The CDR3 loop spans 14 amino acids. The CDR3 reads CAWKLRDRNEKLFF. Written as DNA, the CDR3 is TGTGCCTGGAAACTCCGGGACAGAAATGAAAAACTGTTTTTT.

This chain connects TRBV6-5 to TRBJ2-1, with D possibly being TRBD2 (5 bases). This CDR3 is 14 amino acids long. Germline V lookup: CDR1 MNHEY, CDR2 SVGAGI. V lost 7 bases and J lost 4, with 14 bases in between. CDR3 in amino acids: CASKVREPYNEQFF. The CDR3 nucleotides read TGTGCCAGCAAGGTTCGGGAACCATACAATGAGCAGTTCTTC.

The CDR3 nucleotides are TGCGCCAGCAGTGACCATAGCGGGAGCACAGATACGCAGTATTTT. Amino acid sequence: CASSDHSGSTDTQYF. The rearrangement links TRBV10-1 to TRBJ2-3, with 7 bases that match TRBD2. The J segment lost 0 bases and the V segment lost 3 bases, leaving 3 bases of the junction unmatched. Germline CDR1 reads WNHNN; CDR2 reads SYGVQD (reference sequence). The CDR3 has 15 amino acids.

The V and J genes are TRBV6-5 and TRBJ2-7; a weak D match, TRBD2 (6 bases). The V gene lost 0 bases and the J gene lost 2 bases, with 14 bases spanning the gap. The V gene's germline CDR1 is MNHEY and CDR2 SVGAGI. The CDR3 is made up of 16 amino acids. Written as DNA, the CDR3 is TGTGCCAGCAGTTACTCGACTAGGGGAAGAACCTACGAGCAGTACTTC. Its translation: CASSYSTRGRTYEQYF.

V and J are TRBV30 and TRBJ2-5, with 11 bases matching TRBD2. The DNA end is more similar to TRBJ2-7, so the J call may be wrong. The CDR3 has 15 amino acids. The germline CDR1 and CDR2 sequences are GTSNPN and SVGIG (reference sequence). CDR3 nucleotides: TGTGCCTGGAGTGCTAGCGGGAGGATCACCTACGAGCAGTACTTC. This gives the protein CAWSASGRITYEQYF.

This chain joins TRBV5-4 and TRBJ1-4, with D perhaps matching TRBD1 (5 bases). The CDR3 is 15 amino acids. The germline V gene encodes CDR1 SGHNT and CDR2 YYREEE (reference sequence). Trimming cost V 5 bases and J 1 base, with 12 bases left between them. CDR3 region: CASSRGGKTNEKLFF. The CDR3 DNA reads as TGTGCCAGCAGTCGGGGGGGGAAAACTAATGAAAAACTGTTTTTT.

V and J are TRBV5-5 and TRBJ1-5; possibly TRBD1 for D (6 bases). Trimming removed 4 bases at V and 5 bases at J, with 16 bases between. The CDR3 spans 15 residues. CDR1 is SGHKS and CDR2 is YYEKEE in the germline V gene (reference sequence). As DNA, the CDR3 is TGTGCCAGCAGCCTCCTATACAGGGACCATCAGCCCCAGCATTTT. Translated: CASSLLYRDHQPQHF.

J is TRBJ2-3 and V is TRBV30; 8 bases fit TRBD2. Per the germline V gene, CDR1 is GTSNPN and CDR2 is SVGIG (reference sequence). V lost 1 base and J lost 9; bases outside the gene matches: 15. The CDR3 length is 16 residues. CDR3 coding DNA: TGTGCCTGGAGTGGTGCCCTAGCGGGCGGTTCGGGGACGCAGTATTTT. Its protein is CAWSGALAGGSGTQYF.

The CDR3 nucleotides read TGTGCCAGCAGCGTAAGGATAGGACAGCCCAACTATGGCTACACCTTC. It is translated as CASSVRIGQPNYGYTF. The V and J genes are TRBV9 and TRBJ1-2; D is perhaps TRBD1 (6 bases). The CDR3 has 16 residues. Germline V gene data show CDR1 as SGDLS and CDR2 as YYNGEE. The V end was cut by 1 base, the J end by 2 bases, with 15 bases between.

The J gene is TRBJ1-1, the V gene TRBV5-4; 7 nucleotides match TRBD1. This CDR3 contains 13 residues. Per germline, CDR1 SGHNT and CDR2 YYREEE (reference sequence). Trimming removed 6 bases from V and 4 bases from J; junction bases left unmatched: 6. CDR3 sequence (DNA): TGTGCCAGCACCGAGACAGGGAGCACTGAAGCTTTCTTT. The encoded protein is CASTETGSTEAFF.

The V gene is TRBV2, the J gene TRBJ2-2, with 7 positions matching TRBD1. J lost 5 bases, V lost 8 bases, and 8 bases had no gene match. The CDR3 covers 14 residues. Germline CDR1 reads SNHLY; CDR2 reads FYNNEI. In nucleotides, the CDR3 is TGTGCCAGCGGTTGGCAGGGGGTAACCGGGGAGCTGTTTTTT. Protein sequence: CASGWQGVTGELFF.